Described below is a single T cell receptor beta chain sequence and its context. With random hexamers, roughly 0.45 to 1 ug RNA was reverse transcribed. TCRdb re-called the immunoSEQ multiplex PCR reads through MiXCR, storing one row per CDR3 protein. The sample shows approximately 150,000 distinct CDR3 sequences, roughly 95% of them seen only once. This sample was included in a study of CD8 T cells in Susac syndrome. The sequencing input was CD4+ T cells from PBMCs. The clonotype originates from a human donor with Susac syndrome.

The CDR3 bases are TGTGCCACCAGCAGAGCGGGCCAGGGGTATGGCTACACCTTC. Protein product: CATSRAGQGYGYTF. The chain is built from TRBV15 and TRBJ1-2, with D tentatively TRBD1 (6 bases). CDR3 length: 14 amino acids. The ends were cut back, 1 base at V and 5 bases at J, with 11 bases in the middle. The V gene's germline CDR1 is LNHNV and CDR2 YYDKDF (reference sequence).